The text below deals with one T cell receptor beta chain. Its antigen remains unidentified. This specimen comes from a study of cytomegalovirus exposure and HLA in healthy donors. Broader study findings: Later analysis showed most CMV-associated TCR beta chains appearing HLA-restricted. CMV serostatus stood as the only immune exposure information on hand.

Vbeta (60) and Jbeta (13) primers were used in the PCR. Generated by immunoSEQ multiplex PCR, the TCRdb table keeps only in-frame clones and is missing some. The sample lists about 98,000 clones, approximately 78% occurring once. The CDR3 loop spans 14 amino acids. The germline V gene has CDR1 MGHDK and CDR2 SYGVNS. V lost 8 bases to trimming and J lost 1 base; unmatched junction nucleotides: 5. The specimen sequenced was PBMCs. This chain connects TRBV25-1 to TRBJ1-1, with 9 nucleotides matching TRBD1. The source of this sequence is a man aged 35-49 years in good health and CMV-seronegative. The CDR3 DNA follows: TGTGCCAGCTCACAGGGGGCCGGGAACACTGAAGCTTTCTTT. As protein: CASSQGAGNTEAFF.